This T cell receptor (beta chain) emerged from a study of blood T cell repertoires in COVID-19 (dated by TCRdb to the early 2020s). About the full investigation: The collaborator samples originated in the United States, Italy and Spain and spanned the acute and convalescent phases of COVID-19. Samples were obtained from the ongoing ImmuneRACE study (first 160 participants) and from roughly 1,300 subjects provided by 6 global collaborators. The material from the prospective study consisted of cDNA or gDNA derived from T cells, B-cell-depleted T cells, or PBMCs. The dataset comprised deeply sampled blood TCRbeta repertoires from subjects exposed to, actively infected with, or recovered from COVID-19. Nearly every sample came with metadata listing a de-identified subject ID, COVID-19 status, age in years and sex. Where available, HLA class I and class II types were taken from metadata supplied by the sample provider and were not determined by assay-based typing. The repertoires were released in a freely available public database meant as a resource for research on the immune response to SARS-CoV-2.

A second Seattle source provided samples from volunteer blood donors who had recovered from COVID-19. Each collaborating institution followed its own protocols to collect whole blood in K2EDTA tubes. For TCRbeta analysis, collaborator samples were shipped as frozen whole blood, as isolated PBMCs, or as DNA extracted from either sample type. As regards this clone: Its antigen is not yet known. The sample holds no much larger clone one base away, and base qualities are not on file.

The immunoSEQ Assay, a bias-controlled multiplex PCR, was used to amplify TCRbeta CDR3 regions from genomic DNA. From the authors' description of their analysis: The number of nucleated cells in each sample was estimated by amplification of reference gene primers within the assay. Sequence reads were collapsed and filtered to measure the absolute abundance of every unique TCRbeta CDR3 rearrangement. For each sample, productive Simpson clonality was calculated as the square root of Simpson's diversity index across productive rearrangements. TCRdb obtained this table from immuneACCESS and retained in-frame rearrangements with V and J assigned. These tables miss some clones; where compared with another copy, unresolved V genes account for less than half of the shortfall, and the remainder is unexplained. The V and J calls and clone size are taken from that table; D and trimming were inferred from the DNA. The sample table records about 290,000 clones; approximately 91% of these occur just once. Just under 0.95% of the sample comes from the top ten.

At the junction V is shortened by 3 bases and J by 0 bases; bases outside the gene matches: 6. The germline V gene provides CDR1 SGHRS and CDR2 YFSETQ. From the cysteine up to the phenylalanine, the CDR3 has a length of 17 residues. CDR3 DNA is the only sequence kept; it has 51 bases, read in frame from the first base. What the study reported, not specific to this receptor: The quantity of clinical and demographic metadata differed by source and by participant and was supplied without curation.

This TCR came from a woman between 40 and 55 years old who had recovered from COVID-19. The chain employs TRBV5-1 and TRBJ1-1; 12 junctional bases match TRBD1. The sequenced sample was peripheral blood. The CDR3 protein sequence reads: CASSSGTGGGLNTEAFF. The nucleotide sequence reads TGCGCCAGCAGCTCCGGGACAGGGGGCGGTTTGAACACTGAAGCTTTCTTT.